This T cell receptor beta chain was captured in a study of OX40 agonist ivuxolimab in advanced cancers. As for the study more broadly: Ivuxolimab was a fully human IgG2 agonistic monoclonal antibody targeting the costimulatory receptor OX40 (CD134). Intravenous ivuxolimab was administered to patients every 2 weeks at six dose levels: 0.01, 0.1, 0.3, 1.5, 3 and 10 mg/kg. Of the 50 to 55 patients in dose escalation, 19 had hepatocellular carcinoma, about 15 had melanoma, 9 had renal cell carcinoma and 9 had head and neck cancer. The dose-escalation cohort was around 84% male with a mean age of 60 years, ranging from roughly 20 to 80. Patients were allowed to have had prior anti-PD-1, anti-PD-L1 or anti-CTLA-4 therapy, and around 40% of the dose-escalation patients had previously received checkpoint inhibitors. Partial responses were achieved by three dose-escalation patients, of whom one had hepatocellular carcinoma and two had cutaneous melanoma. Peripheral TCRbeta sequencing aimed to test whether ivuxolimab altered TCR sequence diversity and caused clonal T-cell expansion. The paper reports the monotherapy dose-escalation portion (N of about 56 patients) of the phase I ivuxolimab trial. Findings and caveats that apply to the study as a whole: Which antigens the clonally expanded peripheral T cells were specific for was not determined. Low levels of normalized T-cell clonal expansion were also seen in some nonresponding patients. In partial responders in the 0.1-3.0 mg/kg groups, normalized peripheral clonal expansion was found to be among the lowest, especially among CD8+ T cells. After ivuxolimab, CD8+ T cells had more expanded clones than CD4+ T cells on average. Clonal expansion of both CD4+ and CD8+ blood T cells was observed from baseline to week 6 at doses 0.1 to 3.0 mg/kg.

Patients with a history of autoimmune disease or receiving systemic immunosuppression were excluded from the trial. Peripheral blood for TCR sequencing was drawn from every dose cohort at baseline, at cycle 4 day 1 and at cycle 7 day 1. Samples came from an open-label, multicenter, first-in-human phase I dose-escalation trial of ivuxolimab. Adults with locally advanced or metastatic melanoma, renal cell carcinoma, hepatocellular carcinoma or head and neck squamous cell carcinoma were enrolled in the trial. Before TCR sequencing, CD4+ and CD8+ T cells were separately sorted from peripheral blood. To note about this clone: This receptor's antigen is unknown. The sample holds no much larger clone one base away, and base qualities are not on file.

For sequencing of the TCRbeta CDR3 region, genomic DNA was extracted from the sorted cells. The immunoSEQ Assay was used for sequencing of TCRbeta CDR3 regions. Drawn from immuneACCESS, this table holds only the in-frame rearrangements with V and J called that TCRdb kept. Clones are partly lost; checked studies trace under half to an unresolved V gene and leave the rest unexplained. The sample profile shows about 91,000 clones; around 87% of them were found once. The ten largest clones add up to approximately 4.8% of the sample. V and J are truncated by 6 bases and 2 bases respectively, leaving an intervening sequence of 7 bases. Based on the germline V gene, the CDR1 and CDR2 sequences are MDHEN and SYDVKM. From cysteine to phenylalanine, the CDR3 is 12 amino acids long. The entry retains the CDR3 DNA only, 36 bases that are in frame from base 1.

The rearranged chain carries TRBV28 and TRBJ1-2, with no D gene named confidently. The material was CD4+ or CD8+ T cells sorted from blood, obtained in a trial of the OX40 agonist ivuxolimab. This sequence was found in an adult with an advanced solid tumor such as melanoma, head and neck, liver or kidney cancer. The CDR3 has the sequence CASRAPNYGYTF. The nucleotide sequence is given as TGTGCCAGCAGAGCTCCAAACTATGGCTACACCTTC.